These 11 T cell receptor beta chains originate from one sample sequenced in a study of blood T cell repertoires in COVID-19. Assay: immunoSEQ multiplex PCR; the TCRdb copy retains only in-frame clones and omits some. The sample records some 250,000 clones, approximately 90% being singletons. The sample was PBMCs or T cells enriched from blood (not recorded which). These TCRs come from a man aged 40-49 years who had recovered from COVID-19.

V usage is TRBV15 and J usage is TRBJ2-3, with D tentatively TRBD2 (5 bases). In germline, CDR1 is LNHNV, CDR2 YYDKDF (reference sequence). V was trimmed by 1 base and J by 0 bases, leaving 11 bases between them. The length of the CDR3 is 16 residues. The CDR3 is CATSRAGGPSTDTQYF. The CDR3 DNA follows: TGTGCCACCAGCAGAGCGGGCGGGCCAAGCACAGATACGCAGTATTTT.

The V gene is TRBV20-1, the J gene TRBJ1-3; D remains ambiguous. V was pared by 4 bases and J by 4 bases, with 5 bases between. Looked up from germline, CDR1 is DFQATT and CDR2 is SNEGSKA (reference sequence). This CDR3 spans 11 amino acids. The CDR3 loop reads CSATEGNTIYF. The CDR3 nucleotides read TGCAGTGCTACCGAGGGAAACACCATATATTTT.

The genes are TRBV19 and TRBJ2-1; TRBD2 aligns across 13 bases. The CDR3 is 20 residues long. V shed 6 bases and J 3 bases; nucleotides not matched to a gene: 17. Germline-derived CDR1 and CDR2 are LNHDA and SQIVND (reference sequence). CDR3 protein: CASRQNRPMGLAGYYNEQFF. DNA for the CDR3: TGTGCCAGTAGACAAAACCGCCCCATGGGACTAGCGGGATACTACAATGAGCAGTTCTTC.

The chain recombines TRBV18 with TRBJ1-2, with 7 positions matching TRBD1. This CDR3 is built from 14 residues. CDR1 and CDR2 (germline): KGHSH, LQKENI. After removal of 1 base from V and 8 bases from J, the junction contained 7 bases not matched to a gene. The CDR3 reads CASSPQAQGGGYTF. CDR3 DNA sequence: TGTGCCAGCTCACCACAAGCTCAGGGGGGCGGCTACACCTTC. The full variable domain, rest sourced from reference TRBV18 and TRBJ1-2, is NAGVMQNPRHLVRRRGQEARLRCSPMKGHSHVYWYRQLPEEGLKFMVYLQKENIIDESGMPKERFSAEFPKEGPSILRIQQVVRGDSAAYFCASSPQAQGGGYTFGSGTRLTVV.

The V call is TRBV7-3, the J call TRBJ2-7; 8 bases are shared with TRBD1. From germline, CDR1 is SGHTA and CDR2 FQGTGA. V was pared by 4 bases and J by 2 bases, with 4 bases of the junction left unmatched. CDR3 size: 14 residues. As DNA, the CDR3 is TGTGCCAGCAGCTCCGGGACAGGAGCCTACGAGCAGTACTTC. Translated, it gives CASSSGTGAYEQYF.

This clone was detected only once. This chain uses TRBV7-9 with TRBJ2-7, with TRBD1 as a possible D gene (5 bases). Trimming removed 4 bases at V and 0 bases at J, with 10 bases between. CDR1 SEHNR and CDR2 FQNEAQ come from the germline V gene (reference sequence). CDR3 size: 14 residues. The CDR3 is CASSSGFRSYEQYF. The CDR3 nucleotides are TGTGCCAGCAGCTCAGGGTTCCGCTCCTACGAGCAGTACTTC.

The chain carries TRBV13 and TRBJ2-7, with D maybe TRBD2 (5 bases). The CDR3 runs 12 residues. Trimming shortened V by 3 bases and J by 6 bases, and 9 bases separated the two germline ends. Germline CDR1 PRHDT, CDR2 FYEKMQ (reference sequence). In nucleotides, the CDR3 is TGTGCCAGCAGCTTCTTAGGGAGCGAGCAGTACTTC. Translated, it gives CASSFLGSEQYF.

The chain couples TRBV11-3 to TRBJ1-2; unclear D gene. Germline V gene sequence: CDR1 SGHNT, CDR2 YENEEA. The CDR3 contains 13 residues. The V gene lost 5 bases and the J gene lost 4 bases, with 11 bases spanning the gap. The CDR3 DNA reads TGTGCCAGCAGCCCAATAGCCACCTATGGCTACACCTTC. It is translated as CASSPIATYGYTF. The complete variable domain, with remaining parts taken from reference TRBV11-3 and TRBJ1-2, reads EAGVVQSPRYKIIEKKQPVAFWCNPISGHNTLYWYLQNLGQGPELLIRYENEEAVDDSQLPKDRFSAERLKGVDSTLKIQPAELGDSAVYLCASSPIATYGYTFGSGTRLTVV.

The rearrangement uses TRBV19 and TRBJ2-5; 9 bases fit TRBD1. The CDR3 contains 17 residues. The V and J ends lost 6 bases and 1 base, in that order; junction bases with no gene match: 12. Germline V gene lookup returns CDR1 LNHDA and CDR2 SQIVND (reference sequence). CDR3 DNA sequence: TGTGCCAGTAGAAGGACCGGGACAGGGTATATCCAAGAGACCCAGTACTTC. Residues: CASRRTGTGYIQETQYF. The full variable domain, with the rest looked up from reference TRBV19 and TRBJ2-5, is DGGITQSPKYLFRKEGQNVTLSCEQNLNHDAMYWYRQDPGQGLRLIYYSQIVNDFQKGDIAEGYSVSREKKESFPLTVTSAQKNPTAFYLCASRRTGTGYIQETQYFGPGTRLLVL.

The chain recombines TRBV12-3 or TRBV12-4 with TRBJ2-7; 10 nucleotides agree with TRBD1. With 6 bases clipped from V and 4 bases from J, the junction kept 0 bases outside the gene matches. The CDR3 spans 12 residues. CDR3 in DNA: TGTGCCAGCAGGGACAGGGGGTACGAGCAGTACTTC. It specifies CASRDRGYEQYF.

The chain has TRBV19 and TRBJ2-7; no clear D gene. V shed 4 bases and J shed 3 bases, with 10 bases lying between them. The CDR3 totals 13 residues. Germline CDR1 is LNHDA and CDR2 is SQIVND (reference sequence). The CDR3 is CASSTPNSYEQYF. DNA for the CDR3: TGTGCCAGTAGTACCCCTAACAGCTACGAGCAGTACTTC.